These 16 T cell receptor beta chains were all obtained from the same sample, sequenced in a study of blood T cell repertoires in COVID-19. Sequencing used immunoSEQ multiplex PCR; TCRdb keeps in-frame clones, though not all of them. The table records tens of thousands of clones, around 84% of them present only once. Sequences were obtained from peripheral blood. These receptors were obtained from a woman aged 55-70 years with acute or convalescent COVID-19.

The genes are TRBV18 and TRBJ1-2, with 11 bases lining up with TRBD1. Germline V gene lookup returns CDR1 KGHSH and CDR2 LQKENI. The length of the CDR3 is 15 residues. Trimming took 4 bases from V and 4 from J; bases not matched to a gene: 5. CDR3 loop: CASSRTGTGGYGYTF. CDR3 nucleotide sequence: TGTGCCAGCTCACGGACCGGGACAGGGGGCTATGGCTACACCTTC.

This chain joins TRBV24-1 and TRBJ1-5, with D possibly TRBD1 on 6 matching bases. The CDR3 has 15 residues. From germline, CDR1 is KGHDR and CDR2 SFDVKD. V was trimmed by 4 bases and J by 6 bases, leaving 15 bases between them. The CDR3 nucleotides read TGTGCCACCAGTGACCACCGAGGGGGAAGTCAGCCCCAGCATTTT. Translating it yields CATSDHRGGSQPQHF.

J is TRBJ1-2 and V is TRBV3-1 (or the pseudogene TRBV3-2); the match to TRBD1 covers 10 bases. Germline V gives CDR1 LGHDT, CDR2 YNNKEL (reference sequence). This CDR3 is 15 amino acids long. The junction had 5 bases not matched to a gene; V was cut back by 3 bases and J by 4 bases. CDR3 residues: CASSQDRGAGYGYTF. CDR3 nucleotides: TGTGCCAGCAGCCAGGACAGGGGGGCCGGCTATGGCTACACCTTC.

The chain carries TRBV5-1 and TRBJ2-2; possibly TRBD1 for D (6 bases). Between the trimmed V and J ends, which lost 0 bases and 4 bases, there was a span of 10 bases. CDR1 is SGHRS, CDR2 YFSETQ, per germline. CDR3 size: 15 residues. CDR3 protein: CASSLGNRATGELFF. The CDR3 DNA sequence: TGCGCCAGCAGCTTGGGAAACAGGGCCACCGGGGAGCTGTTTTTT.

This chain links TRBV7-6 with TRBJ2-7; D might be TRBD2 (7 bases). The CDR3 length is 13 residues. Trimming cost V 0 bases and J 6 bases, with 9 bases left between them. The germline CDR1 and CDR2 sequences are SGHVS and FNYEAQ. The CDR3 loop reads CASSLAGGREQYF. The CDR3 DNA sequence: TGTGCCAGCAGCTTAGCGGGGGGGCGCGAGCAGTACTTC.

The chain is built from TRBV29-1 and TRBJ2-7; 10 nucleotides agree with TRBD1. The CDR3 is made up of 13 amino acids. The germline V gene encodes CDR1 SQVTM and CDR2 ANQGSEA. With V trimmed by 7 bases and J by 2 bases, 5 bases remained unmatched. The CDR3: CSAGTGVTYEQYF. The CDR3 DNA sequence: TGCAGCGCCGGGACAGGGGTTACCTACGAGCAGTACTTC.

This clone showed up just once. V gene TRBV2 combines with J gene TRBJ1-5; the match to TRBD1 covers 9 bases. Losses at the gene ends were 8 bases for V and 5 bases for J; bases not matched to a gene: 10. Germline-derived CDR1 and CDR2 are SNHLY and FYNNEI. The CDR3 is 15 residues long. The CDR3 DNA is TGTGCCAGCCGACCGCCCACAGGGGGCGATCAGCCCCAGCATTTT. This codes for CASRPPTGGDQPQHF.

The rearrangement uses TRBV3-1 (or the pseudogene TRBV3-2) and TRBJ1-1; 7 bases match TRBD1. Looked up from germline, CDR1 is LGHDT and CDR2 is YNNKEL (reference sequence). The CDR3 has 14 amino acids. V was pared by 4 bases and J by 6 bases, with 8 bases of the junction left unmatched. The DNA of the CDR3 is TGTGCCAGCAGCCGATCTGAGGGGGCCGCTGAAGCTTTCTTT. This sequence encodes CASSRSEGAAEAFF.

The chain has TRBV19 and TRBJ1-3, with no clear D. With 4 bases removed from V and 1 base from J, the gap between germline ends came to 8 bases. The CDR3 sequence is 14 residues long. Germline lookup yields CDR1 LNHDA and CDR2 SQIVND (reference sequence). CDR3 protein: CASSRSGSGNTIYF. The CDR3 DNA reads as TGTGCCAGTAGTAGGTCGGGATCTGGAAACACCATATATTTT.

The V call is TRBV6-5, the J call TRBJ1-2; 8 bases are shared with TRBD1. Trimming took 7 bases from V and 6 from J; bases not matched to a gene: 7. The CDR3 has 13 amino acids. Germline V CDR1 and CDR2: MNHEY, SVGAGI. The CDR3 reads CASILDRANGYTF. CDR3 in DNA: TGTGCCAGCATCCTGGACAGGGCGAATGGCTACACCTTC.

This CDR3 is CASSVGDTGQPQHF. In DNA, the CDR3 is TGTGCCAGCAGCGTAGGGGACACGGGTCAGCCCCAGCATTTT. The V call is TRBV9, the J call TRBJ1-5, with D possibly TRBD1 on 6 matching bases. The CDR3 has 14 residues. Germline V CDR1 and CDR2: SGDLS, YYNGEE. The V end was cut by 0 bases, the J end by 6 bases, with 10 bases between.

This sequence joins TRBV3-1 (or the pseudogene TRBV3-2) and TRBJ2-7; weak D call: TRBD2 (6 bases). The V gene lost 1 base and the J gene lost 3 bases, with 16 bases spanning the gap. Germline V gene lookup returns CDR1 LGHDT and CDR2 YNNKEL (reference sequence). The CDR3 has 16 amino acids. The chain's CDR3 is CASSQGSGGIGYEQYF. CDR3 sequence (DNA): TGTGCCAGCAGCCAAGGTAGTGGGGGGATCGGCTACGAGCAGTACTTC.

The chain carries TRBV5-1 and TRBJ1-3, with D possibly matching TRBD1 (6 bases). The V end was cut by 0 bases, the J end by 1 base, with 11 bases between. In germline, CDR1 is SGHRS, CDR2 YFSETQ. The CDR3 extends over 16 amino acids. The CDR3 region is CASSLAGVVSGNTIYF. CDR3 DNA: TGCGCCAGCAGCTTGGCAGGGGTTGTTTCTGGAAACACCATATATTTT.

The chain uses TRBV21-1 and TRBJ1-2; the D call of TRBD1 is as the table states it, not checked on the DNA. TRBV21-1 is a pseudogene locus. CDR3 length equals 11 residues. The chain's CDR3 is CASSVHRGYTF. The CDR3 DNA reads as TGTGCCAGCAGCGTGCACAGGGGCTACACCTTC.

This chain uses TRBV29-1 with TRBJ2-7; no clear D gene. This CDR3 spans 11 amino acids. Trimming took 5 bases from V and 5 from J, leaving 10 bases between them. Germline loops: CDR1 SQVTM, CDR2 ANQGSEA. The DNA of the CDR3 is TGCAGCGTTCAGACGGGTCACGAGCAGTACTTC. It encodes CSVQTGHEQYF.

V usage is TRBV6-1 and J usage is TRBJ2-7; 7 nucleotides line up with TRBD1. Germline V gene lookup returns CDR1 MNHNS and CDR2 SASEGT. This CDR3 has 15 amino acids. Unmatched junction bases numbered 7, after V lost 3 bases and J lost 2 bases. In DNA form, the CDR3 reads TGTGCCAGCAGTGATCCCGACAGGGCCGCCTACGAGCAGTACTTC. Its translation: CASSDPDRAAYEQYF.